This passage covers 15 T cell receptor beta chains from one sample sequenced in a study of CD8 T cells in Susac syndrome. Random hexamers were used to reverse transcribe the RNA input (about 0.5 to 1 ug). Via MiXCR, TCRdb re-called the immunoSEQ multiplex PCR reads, giving one row per CDR3 protein. The sample shows some 300,000 distinct CDR3 sequences, roughly 85% of them seen only once. Specimen: CD8+ T cells from PBMCs. The receptor set was obtained from a human donor with multiple sclerosis.

The chain uses TRBV29-1 and TRBJ1-2; D not certain. Looked up from germline, CDR1 is SQVTM and CDR2 is ANQGSEA. Trimming removed 1 base from V and 4 bases from J, with 16 bases in between. CDR3 length: 15 residues. The CDR3 DNA is TGCAGCGTTGAAGGGGGATTTGGGTCCGTCTATGGCTACACCTTC. Translated, it gives CSVEGGFGSVYGYTF. Full variable domain (missing parts from reference TRBV29-1 and TRBJ1-2): SAVISQKPSRDICQRGTSLTIQCQVDSQVTMMFWYRQQPGQSLTLIATANQGSEATYESGFVIDKFPISRPNLTFSTLTVSNMSPEDSSIYLCSVEGGFGSVYGYTFGSGTRLTVV.

This chain connects TRBV4-3 to TRBJ2-7, with unresolved D. V dropped 2 bases and J dropped 4 bases, with 21 bases sitting between them. The CDR3 extends over 17 amino acids. Germline loops: CDR1 LGHNA, CDR2 YSLEER. CDR3 sequence: CASSQSGSDPSRYEQYF. The CDR3 region has the DNA TGCGCCAGCAGCCAAAGTGGATCTGACCCCAGCCGGTACGAGCAGTACTTC.

This clonotype was seen more than once but under ten times. The chain has TRBV5-4 and TRBJ2-5; 9 bases line up with TRBD2. The germline V gene has CDR1 SGHNT and CDR2 YYREEE (reference sequence). Trimming at V came to 1 base and at J to 5 bases, leaving 3 bases not matched to a gene. The CDR3 runs to 14 residues. The CDR3 is CASSLLAGWETQYF. DNA for the CDR3: TGTGCCAGCAGCTTGCTAGCGGGATGGGAGACCCAGTACTTC.

The genes are TRBV20-1 and TRBJ2-2; D not resolved. The germline gives CDR1 DFQATT, CDR2 SNEGSKA (reference sequence). With 3 bases removed from V and 5 bases from J, the gap between germline ends came to 4 bases. The CDR3 spans 11 residues. The CDR3 sequence: CSARVTGELFF. CDR3 coding DNA: TGCAGTGCTAGGGTAACCGGGGAGCTGTTTTTT.

The chain joins TRBV5-4 to TRBJ1-1, with D unclear. The length of the CDR3 is 14 residues. Per germline, CDR1 SGHNT and CDR2 YYREEE (reference sequence). Trimming cost V 0 bases and J 4 bases, with 10 bases left between them. CDR3 protein: CASSLVPVSTEAFF. In DNA, the CDR3 is TGTGCCAGCAGCTTGGTACCGGTGAGCACTGAAGCTTTCTTT.

V gene TRBV28 combines with J gene TRBJ2-7, with 7 bases lining up with TRBD2. The ends lost 1 base at V and 0 bases at J; junction bases unmatched: 3. Germline V CDR1 and CDR2: MDHEN, SYDVKM. This CDR3 has 15 residues. CDR3 DNA sequence: TGTGCCAGCAGTTTATCGGGGGGTATCTCCTACGAGCAGTACTTC. Translated, it gives CASSLSGGISYEQYF.

This chain joins TRBV7-8 and TRBJ2-3; D gene unclear. This CDR3 has 15 amino acids. V lost 5 bases and J 2 bases, leaving 14 bases between the germline ends. Germline CDR1 SGHVS, CDR2 FQNEAQ. CDR3 residues: CASSVKELITDTQYF. In DNA form, the CDR3 reads TGTGCCAGCAGCGTAAAAGAGTTAATCACAGATACGCAGTATTTT.

The CDR3, as DNA: TGTGCCAGCAGCCCCCAGCGGGCCAAGCCCGGGGAGCTGTTTTTT. It translates to CASSPQRAKPGELFF. The J gene is TRBJ2-2, the V gene TRBV9; a weak D match, TRBD2 (6 bases). CDR3 size: 15 residues. Trimming stripped 4 bases from V and 6 bases from J, with 16 bases between. Germline lookup yields CDR1 SGDLS and CDR2 YYNGEE.

J is TRBJ2-7 and V is TRBV7-2, with unresolved D. The CDR3 extends over 14 amino acids. Germline lookup yields CDR1 SGHTA and CDR2 FQGNSA. Trimming cost V 3 bases and J 4 bases, with 13 bases left between them. CDR3 in DNA: TGTGCCAGCAGCTTGGATGAGTGGGCATACGAGCAGTACTTC. Its protein product is CASSLDEWAYEQYF. The complete variable domain, with remaining parts taken from reference TRBV7-2 and TRBJ2-7, reads GAGVSQSPSNKVTEKGKDVELRCDPISGHTALYWYRQSLGQGLEFLIYFQGNSAPDKSGLPSDRFSAERTGGSVSTLTIQRTQQEDSAVYLCASSLDEWAYEQYFGPGTRLTVT.

This clonotype showed up just once. This chain joins TRBV9 and TRBJ2-7, with TRBD2 matching over 14 bases. V dropped 3 bases and J dropped 4; count of bases not matched to a gene: 6. The CDR3 is made up of 16 amino acids. CDR1 is SGDLS, CDR2 YYNGEE, per germline. This CDR3 reads CASSGGTSGSLYEQYF. The CDR3 DNA is TGTGCCAGCAGCGGGGGGACTAGCGGGAGCTTGTACGAGCAGTACTTC. Full variable domain (outside the CDR3, taken from reference TRBV9 and TRBJ2-7): DSGVTQTPKHLITATGQRVTLRCSPRSGDLSVYWYQQSLDQGLQFLIQYYNGEERAKGNILERFSAQQFPDLHSELNLSSLELGDSALYFCASSGGTSGSLYEQYFGPGTRLTVT.

This rearrangement joins TRBV27 to TRBJ1-2; weak D call: TRBD1 (5 bases). The germline V and J ends were trimmed by 2 bases and 7 bases, with 14 bases remaining between them. The CDR3 totals 14 residues. The V gene's germline CDR1 is MNHEY and CDR2 SMNVEV (reference sequence). In nucleotides, the CDR3 is TGTGCCAGCAGTTTAAACCAGGGTGTGGTTGGCTACACCTTC. It codes for CASSLNQGVVGYTF.

This clonotype was detected only once. V is TRBV3-1 and J is TRBJ2-2; 15 nucleotides match TRBD2. V shed 1 base and J 2 bases; nucleotides not matched to a gene: 5. Germline V lookup: CDR1 LGHDT, CDR2 YNNKEL (reference sequence). This CDR3 spans 19 amino acids. Written as DNA, the CDR3 is TGTGCCAGCAGCCAAGCGGGACTAGCGGGAGGACCTAACACCGGGGAGCTGTTTTTT. Amino acid sequence: CASSQAGLAGGPNTGELFF.

The chain links TRBV27 to TRBJ1-1; no reliable D call. This CDR3 is 14 amino acids long. The germline CDR1 and CDR2 sequences are MNHEY and SMNVEV (reference sequence). Deletions cut 0 bases from V and 5 bases from J, with 10 bases between. CDR3 coding DNA: TGTGCCAGCAGTTTATCGATCGGGGTGACTGAAGCTTTCTTT. Translation: CASSLSIGVTEAFF.

The rearrangement links TRBV7-6 to TRBJ1-3, with D maybe TRBD1 (6 bases). The CDR3 is 16 amino acids. Germline CDR1 reads SGHVS; CDR2 reads FNYEAQ. V was cut by 1 base and J by 4 bases, with 14 bases left in between. The CDR3 DNA reads as TGTGCCAGCAGCTTAGAGGCACAGGGAGCGGGAAACACCATATATTTT. Translated, it gives CASSLEAQGAGNTIYF.

This clonotype was seen only a few times. The chain joins TRBV6-2 or TRBV6-3 to TRBJ2-7; D may match TRBD1 or TRBD2 (5 bases each). V lost 7 bases to trimming and J lost 2 bases, with 21 bases between them. The CDR3 is 16 amino acids. Germline V gene data show CDR1 as MNHEY and CDR2 as SVGEGT. In DNA form, the CDR3 reads TGTGCCAGCACCTACGGTGGGGGTTACTTAACCTACGAGCAGTACTTC. Protein product: CASTYGGGYLTYEQYF.